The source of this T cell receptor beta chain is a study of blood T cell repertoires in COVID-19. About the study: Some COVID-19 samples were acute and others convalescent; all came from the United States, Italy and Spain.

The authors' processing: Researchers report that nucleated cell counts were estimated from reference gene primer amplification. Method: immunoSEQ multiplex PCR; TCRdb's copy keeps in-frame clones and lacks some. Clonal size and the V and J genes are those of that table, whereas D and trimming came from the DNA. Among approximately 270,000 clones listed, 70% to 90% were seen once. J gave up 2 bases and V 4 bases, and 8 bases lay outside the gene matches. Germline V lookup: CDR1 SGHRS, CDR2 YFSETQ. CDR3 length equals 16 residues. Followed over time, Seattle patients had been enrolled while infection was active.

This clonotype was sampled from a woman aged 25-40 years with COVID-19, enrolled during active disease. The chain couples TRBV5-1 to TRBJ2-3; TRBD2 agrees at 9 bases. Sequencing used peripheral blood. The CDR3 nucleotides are TGCGCCAGCAGCCCCCCGGGACTAGCAACCACAGATACGCAGTATTTT. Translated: CASSPPGLATTDTQYF.